The 27 T cell receptor beta chains in this list originate from one sample, sequenced in a study of quantifying T cell responses using KT2 cells. Study-wide context: Reverse transcription used primers in the TCR alpha and beta constant regions.

A single-stranded UMI oligo with SP2 sequence was ligated to cDNA 3' ends. The first PCR ran roughly 4 cycles with an equimolar RC1.1 and RC1.2 beta primer mix. MiXCR, applied by TCRdb to the UMI-ligation and nested PCR reads, yields one record per CDR3 protein. The repertoire holds about 32,000 distinct CDR3 sequences, with 6% to 9.5% as singletons. The material sequenced was PBMCs spiked with cells of the T cell clone KT2. Receptor source: a human donor.

This clonotype was counted only a few times. This sequence joins TRBV10-3 and TRBJ2-3; D assignment may be TRBD1 or TRBD2 (6 bases each). CDR1 and CDR2 from the germline V gene are ENHRY and SYGVKD. The CDR3 runs 18 residues. The V end lost 2 bases, the J end lost 4 bases, and 22 bases lay between the germline ends. CDR3 sequence (DNA): TGTGCCATCAGTGAGCCTGAACCCGGACGGGGGCGGGCAGATACGCAGTATTTT. Translation: CAISEPEPGRGRADTQYF.

This clonotype came up a few times. The chain combines TRBV5-1 with TRBJ2-5, with TRBD2 matching 8 bases. The CDR3 loop spans 16 amino acids. CDR1 is SGHRS and CDR2 is YFSETQ in the germline V gene. V shed 4 bases, J shed 0 bases, and the junction held 8 bases outside the gene matches. The CDR3 reads CASSANLAGNQETQYF. The CDR3 DNA sequence: TGCGCCAGCAGCGCGAACCTAGCGGGTAACCAAGAGACCCAGTACTTC. The whole variable domain, filled in from reference TRBV5-1 and TRBJ2-5, reads KAGVTQTPRYLIKTRGQQVTLSCSPISGHRSVSWYQQTPGQGLQFLFEYFSETQRNKGNFPGRFSGRQFSNSRSEMNVSTLELGDSALYLCASSANLAGNQETQYFGPGTRLLVL.

In its sample, this clonotype was seen a few times. The rearrangement uses TRBV5-1 and TRBJ2-2; the match to TRBD1 covers 9 bases. Germline loops: CDR1 SGHRS, CDR2 YFSETQ. V trimming: 4 bases; J trimming: 8 bases; junction bases outside the gene matches: 12. The CDR3 runs to 16 residues. The CDR3: CASSLDHGTGSGELFF. CDR3 in DNA: TGCGCCAGCAGCCTTGACCACGGGACAGGGAGTGGGGAGCTGTTTTTT.

This clonotype occurred many times. V usage is TRBV20-1 and J usage is TRBJ2-7; D gene uncertain. The CDR3 length is 12 residues. Germline values: CDR1 DFQATT, CDR2 SNEGSKA (reference sequence). V was cut by 6 bases and J by 5 bases, with 14 bases left in between. The CDR3 is CSAIGFVDEQYF. CDR3 nucleotide sequence: TGCAGTGCGATTGGATTTGTGGACGAGCAGTACTTC.

The chain has TRBV4-2 and TRBJ2-3; 7 bases agree with TRBD2. Germline V lookup: CDR1 LGHNA, CDR2 YNFKEQ. V shed 4 bases, J shed 5 bases, and the junction held 15 bases outside the gene matches. This CDR3 has 17 residues. CDR3 sequence reads: CASSPSSGTTVRDTQYF. In DNA form, the CDR3 reads TGTGCCAGCAGCCCATCGTCCGGGACTACAGTCAGAGATACGCAGTATTTT.

This clonotype was picked up many times. The chain links TRBV12-3 or TRBV12-4 to TRBJ1-1; no firm D call. The CDR3 is 14 amino acids. The V and J ends lost 3 bases and 1 base respectively, with 9 bases between them. CDR3 sequence: CASSFLRRNTEAFF. The CDR3 DNA sequence: TGTGCCAGCAGTTTTCTCAGGAGGAACACTGAAGCTTTCTTT.

This clonotype was seen at least ten times. This CDR3 is CASSLRGSANEKLFF. CDR3 DNA: TGTGCCAGCAGTTTAAGGGGCAGCGCTAATGAAAAACTGTTTTTT. This sequence joins TRBV28 and TRBJ1-4, with D tentatively TRBD1 (5 bases). The CDR3 runs to 15 residues. Trimming left V 2 bases short and J 3 bases short, with 10 bases between. Germline-derived CDR1 and CDR2 are MDHEN and SYDVKM.

The chain combines TRBV7-8 with TRBJ2-7; D possibly uses TRBD1 or TRBD2 (6 bases each). V lost 3 bases, J lost 7 bases, and 13 bases lay in between. The CDR3 loop spans 13 amino acids. The germline CDR1 and CDR2 sequences are SGHVS and FQNEAQ. CDR3 amino acids: CASSFRGAREQYF. CDR3 bases: TGTGCCAGCAGCTTTAGGGGGGCGCGGGAGCAGTACTTC.

This clonotype was counted ten times or more. The V call is TRBV4-1, the J call TRBJ1-5; possible D gene TRBD1, 5 bases. The CDR3 spans 16 residues. The V end lost 3 bases, the J end lost 2 bases, and 14 bases lay between the germline ends. Per the germline V gene, CDR1 is MGHRA and CDR2 is YSYEKL. Here the CDR3 DNA reads TGCGCCAGCAGCCATGGAGGGGCCAAAGGCAATCAGCCCCAGCATTTT. Translated, it gives CASSHGGAKGNQPQHF.

This clonotype was detected only a few times. This chain uses TRBV3-1 with TRBJ2-2; no reliable D call. V lost 4 bases and J lost 6, with 6 bases in between. The CDR3 is 12 residues long. Germline CDR1 LGHDT, CDR2 YNNKEL (reference sequence). This chain's CDR3 is CASSLNAGELFF. In DNA form, the CDR3 reads TGTGCCAGCAGCCTCAACGCCGGGGAGCTGTTTTTT.

This clonotype was seen ten or more times. V is TRBV7-8 and J is TRBJ1-3; 12 bases agree with TRBD1. Germline V CDR1 and CDR2: SGHVS, FQNEAQ. Germline trimming cut 3 bases from V and 4 bases from J; bases unmatched to any gene: 7. The CDR3 is 17 residues long. For the CDR3, the DNA is TGTGCCAGCAGCTTGCTGGGACAGGGGGCCGCCGGAAACACCATATATTTT. Its protein is CASSLLGQGAAGNTIYF.

This chain links TRBV19 with TRBJ1-5, with 7 bases matching TRBD1. Losses at the gene ends were 2 bases for V and 7 bases for J; bases not matched to a gene: 5. Germline V gene data show CDR1 as LNHDA and CDR2 as SQIVND (reference sequence). This CDR3 has 14 amino acids. The CDR3 here is CASSIKGAGQPQHF. CDR3 DNA sequence: TGTGCCAGTAGTATAAAGGGGGCAGGACAGCCCCAGCATTTT.

This clonotype appeared many times. The chain employs TRBV10-1 and TRBJ2-5; perhaps TRBD2 as D (6 bases). Per the germline V gene, CDR1 is WNHNN and CDR2 is SYGVQD (reference sequence). The germline V and J ends were trimmed by 5 bases and 5 bases, with 24 bases remaining between them. This CDR3 spans 17 amino acids. In DNA form, the CDR3 reads TGCGCCAGCAGTTTGGGGCCGGGGCCTGGAGGGGAGGAGACCCAGTACTTC. Translation gives CASSLGPGPGGEETQYF.

The chain links TRBV11-2 to TRBJ1-2; 10 nucleotides agree with TRBD1. V lost 4 bases, J lost 5 bases, and 7 bases stayed unmatched. This CDR3 spans 15 amino acids. Germline V CDR1 and CDR2: SGHAT, FQNNGV. CDR3 nucleotides: TGTGCCAGCAGCTCAAGACAGGGGGCGCCGTATGGCTACACCTTC. Protein sequence: CASSSRQGAPYGYTF.

The table lists this clonotype with many counts. The CDR3 spells CASSYGGLRNTEAFF. DNA for the CDR3: TGTGCCAGCAGTTACGGCGGGTTAAGGAACACTGAAGCTTTCTTT. The chain is built from TRBV6-5 and TRBJ1-1, with unresolved D. This CDR3 has 15 amino acids. Trimming pared 2 bases from V and 1 base from J, leaving 11 bases between. CDR1 is MNHEY and CDR2 is SVGAGI in the germline V gene.

This clonotype was detected a few times. This chain links TRBV12-3 or TRBV12-4 with TRBJ1-1; no firm D call. Trimming shortened V by 1 base and J by 1 base, and 10 bases separated the two germline ends. The CDR3 is 15 amino acids. CDR3 region: CASSLEGQRNTEAFF. CDR3 sequence (DNA): TGTGCCAGCAGTTTAGAAGGGCAGAGGAACACTGAAGCTTTCTTT.

In its sample, this clonotype was seen a few times. The chain is built from TRBV4-1 and TRBJ2-3, with 10 bases that match TRBD2. Germline assignment: CDR1 MGHRA and CDR2 YSYEKL. Trimming removed 0 bases from V and 0 bases from J; junction bases left unmatched: 12. The CDR3 covers 20 residues. This CDR3 is CASSQDPSGGYYSSTDTQYF. The CDR3, as DNA: TGCGCCAGCAGCCAAGACCCTAGCGGGGGCTATTATTCTAGCACAGATACGCAGTATTTT.

This clonotype was detected many times. The V gene is TRBV27, the J gene TRBJ1-1, with D maybe TRBD1 (6 bases). V was trimmed by 4 bases and J by 2 bases, leaving 14 bases between them. Germline-derived CDR1 and CDR2 are MNHEY and SMNVEV (reference sequence). The CDR3 length is 15 residues. CDR3 protein: CASSSAGTTNTEAFF. The CDR3 nucleotides are TGTGCCAGCAGTTCCGCCGGGACAACTAACACTGAAGCTTTCTTT.

For this clonotype: Possible read error: a much larger clone is one base away. This chain connects TRBV25-1 to TRBJ2-3; maybe TRBD1 (6 bases). The CDR3 length is 14 residues. Germline V CDR1 and CDR2: MGHDK, SYGVNS. CDR3 sequence reads: CSSSLQGPADTQYF. In nucleotides, the CDR3 is TGTTCCAGCAGTCTACAGGGTCCGGCAGATACGCAGTATTTT.

This clonotype has at least ten counts. The V gene is TRBV11-2, the J gene TRBJ2-4, with 10 bases aligning to TRBD1. The germline V gene has CDR1 SGHAT and CDR2 FQNNGV. Trimming at V came to 5 bases and at J to 13 bases, leaving 35 bases not matched to a gene. The CDR3 has 22 residues. The DNA for the CDR3 is TGTGCCAGCAGCCTACCTTTATATGGGACAGGGGATCCGGGACATCATCTTGGTCGACAGTACTTC. Translating it yields CASSLPLYGTGDPGHHLGRQYF. The full variable domain, with the rest looked up from reference TRBV11-2 and TRBJ2-4, is EAGVAQSPRYKIIEKRQSVAFWCNPISGHATLYWYQQILGQGPKLLIQFQNNGVVDDSQLPKDRFSAERLKGVDSTLKIQPAKLEDSAVYLCASSLPLYGTGDPGHHLGRQYFGAGTRLSVL.

The chain uses TRBV28 and TRBJ2-4; TRBD1 matches 8 bases. V trimming: 5 bases; J trimming: 0 bases; junction bases outside the gene matches: 15. Germline V lookup: CDR1 MDHEN, CDR2 SYDVKM. CDR3 length: 19 residues. In nucleotides, the CDR3 is TGTGCCAGCAGTCTAGGACAGGGCGGCCTCAAAGTAGCCAAAAACATTCAGTACTTC. This sequence encodes CASSLGQGGLKVAKNIQYF.

This clonotype came up a few times. This chain uses TRBV9 with TRBJ1-1; unclear D gene. Germline V lookup: CDR1 SGDLS, CDR2 YYNGEE. CDR3 length equals 14 residues. V was clipped by 0 bases and J by 5 bases, with 11 bases between them. The CDR3 DNA is TGTGCCAGCAGCGTAGATCCGGGAAGGACTGAAGCTTTCTTT. It yields the protein CASSVDPGRTEAFF.

This clonotype has ten or more counts. The chain is built from TRBV29-1 and TRBJ1-1; D gene uncertain. Trimming stripped 4 bases from V and 6 bases from J, with 6 bases between. Germline V gene sequence: CDR1 SQVTM, CDR2 ANQGSEA. CDR3 length: 10 residues. The CDR3 bases are TGCAGCGTTGGGGATGCTGAAGCTTTCTTT. Translation: CSVGDAEAFF.

J is TRBJ2-1 and V is TRBV2; a possible D gene is TRBD2 (7 bases). Trimming cost V 4 bases and J 6 bases, with 16 bases left between them. This CDR3 has 15 residues. Germline V gives CDR1 SNHLY, CDR2 FYNNEI. CDR3 DNA: TGTGCCAGCAGTGTTAGCAGGGGCGGGGGCAATGAGCAGTTCTTC. Its translation: CASSVSRGGGNEQFF. The full variable domain, completed using reference TRBV2 and TRBJ2-1, is EPEVTQTPSHQVTQMGQEVILRCVPISNHLYFYWYRQILGQKVEFLVSFYNNEISEKSEIFDDQFSVERPDGSNFTLKIRSTKLEDSAMYFCASSVSRGGGNEQFFGPGTRLTVL.

The chain employs TRBV20-1 and TRBJ2-1; 10 bases map to TRBD2. The germline V gene encodes CDR1 DFQATT and CDR2 SNEGSKA (reference sequence). Losses at the gene ends were 3 bases for V and 2 bases for J; bases not matched to a gene: 4. The CDR3 is made up of 15 amino acids. The CDR3 nucleotides read TGCAGTGCTAGGGTAGCGGGGGGCCCCTACAATGAGCAGTTCTTC. It codes for CSARVAGGPYNEQFF.

By share of the sample, this clonotype is medium-sized (0.01 to 0.1%). The rearrangement uses TRBV4-3 and TRBJ2-6; tentatively, D is TRBD1 (6 bases). In germline, CDR1 is LGHNA, CDR2 YSLEER. V was clipped by 0 bases and J by 4 bases, with 10 bases between them. The CDR3 contains 16 residues. DNA for the CDR3: TGCGCCAGCAGCCAAGATCAGGGGACAGGGGCCAACGTCCTGACTTTC. This codes for CASSQDQGTGANVLTF.

This clonotype has at least ten counts. This chain connects TRBV15 to TRBJ2-1; tentatively, D is TRBD2 (5 bases). CDR1 and CDR2 (germline): LNHNV, YYDKDF (reference sequence). V was pared by 6 bases and J by 4 bases, with 13 bases between. The CDR3 is 14 amino acids. CDR3 DNA sequence: TGTGCCACCAGTGAGAGCGGACCATACAATGAGCAGTTCTTC. Its protein product is CATSESGPYNEQFF.